The source of this T cell receptor beta chain is a study of cytomegalovirus exposure and HLA in healthy donors (dated by TCRdb to between 2016 and 2019). Study-level background: According to an earlier analysis of several hundred of the donors, about 179 million T cells yielded roughly 110 million unique TCR beta sequences and 276 Gb of sequence data. An early release that covered some 640 HLA-typed donors contained about 290 gigabases of sequencing data and around 80 million unique TCR sequences. The genetic ancestry cluster associated with self-reported Caucasian donors included around four fifths of the approximately 410 genotyped donors. The study aimed to test whether cataloging public T cell receptors could reveal signatures of past pathogen exposure. The study profiled the T cell repertoires of about 640 subjects by immunosequencing and related them to cytomegalovirus serostatus. A separate validation cohort of 90 to 150 different subjects was used in addition to the approximately 640-subject first cohort. To predict cytomegalovirus infection status, the study combined high-throughput TCR immunosequencing, statistical association of individual TCRs with disease status, and machine learning. A later analysis re-examined previously published TCR beta repertoires from roughly 720 donors and added high-resolution HLA genotyping to investigate patterns of TCR occurrence. Rather than using new phenotypic data, the later analysis identified candidate immune exposures from TCR beta sequences and from how often those sequences occurred across donors. An earlier analysis of approximately 580 of the donors used high-throughput TCR beta sequencing to judge whether each TCR beta V gene segment behaved as functional or pseudogenic. Donor age, sex, ethnicity and CMV serostatus were compiled together with the repertoire data. A later genetic analysis took genome-wide SNP genotypes for about three fifths of the 666 donors and used that subset as a discovery cohort. Every repertoire in the discovery cohort had been generated on one and the same sequencing platform. Class I and class II HLA loci were covered by the typing at four-digit resolution. Typing coverage varied by locus: about 629-640 donors for A, B, C, DRB1 and DQB1; approximately 500 for DQA1; more than 600 for DPA1; roughly 450 for DPB1. Because of strong linkage in the cohort, a handful of DR-DQ haplotypes were treated as single units for association and clustering. On average, 235,054 unique TCR beta nucleotide sequences were sequenced per donor among about 400 genotyped donors of the cohort, with roughly 18% of those sequences being non-productive. Broad study findings and their caveats: The classifier was reported to diagnose cytomegalovirus status with high specificity and sensitivity in both the original cohort and the validation cohort. Linkage disequilibrium might explain the correlated functional status among segregating V segments, but an unknown experimental factor could not be ruled out. A later genetic analysis associated a missense DCLRE1C variant with V-gene and J-gene trimming of TCR beta chains, and an independent cohort replicated the association. In a later analysis, HLA-associated TCR beta chains were found to be more clonally expanded and to have lower generation probabilities than equally common non-associated chains. A later analysis reported that several top co-occurrence clusters appeared linked to parvovirus B19, influenza, CMV and Epstein-Barr virus. Because HLA typing was missing for some donors at each locus, association tests included only the typed subset. Sequencing depth was assumed to be roughly uniform across donors in the presence/absence analyses, though that assumption may not hold. A further reported finding was that TCR beta sequences accurately predicted the HLA-A and HLA-B alleles for most subjects in the first cohort. Compared with the approximately 670-donor mean, donors in an Asian-associated ancestry cluster had fewer N-insertions in productive TCRs, according to a later genetic analysis. An earlier analysis of several hundred of the donors showed that most TCR beta V segments appeared in productive rearrangements either about 87% or about 30% of the time, which broadly matched IMGT annotations. It was suggested by the authors that the approach could potentially be generalized to other disease states and immunological phenotypes. Assigning TCR associations to individual alleles was difficult when HLA alleles, especially DR and DQ, strongly co-occurred. The sequencing pipeline was judged likely to have produced a cluster of highly shared sequence variants as a technical artifact. In the study, some 160 TCR beta chains were listed as associated with cytomegalovirus. Because counts were too low, 15 to 20 rarely observed V segments, including chromosome 9 orphons, were left out of the earlier analysis of approximately 500 of the donors. The only immune exposure information available for the cohort was CMV serostatus. In a later analysis, TCR association rates were found to vary across HLA loci, with the most associated TCRs seen for DRB1 alleles and the fewest for HLA-C alleles. Most CMV-associated TCR beta chains appeared to be HLA-restricted in a later analysis, and the HLA associations seemed to be driven largely by CMV exposure. A later analysis associated approximately 17,000 TCR beta sequences with specific HLA alleles at a false discovery rate of 0.05. Most TCR sequences were seen in very few donors, while some public TCRs were found in many individuals. The 87-base-pair reads could not distinguish some IMGT-functional V segments, including TRBV6-2 and TRBV6-3, so those segments were excluded. In vitro tests confirmed that three of the cytomegalovirus-associated TCR beta chains recognize cytomegalovirus antigens. This cohort had only TCR beta chains sequenced, and the lack of alpha or paired-chain data limited which features could be detected.

Here V drops 7 bases and J drops 1 base, and the junction holds 15 bases not matched to any gene. Per the germline V gene, SQVTM is the CDR1 and ANQGSEA is the CDR2. The CDR3 holds 18 amino acids from the cysteine to the phenylalanine. Just the 54-base CDR3 DNA is kept, in frame starting at base 1. Note on this clone: No antigen is known for it. Base-call qualities are not available, and no considerably larger clone is one nucleotide away.

The cohort comprised 550 to 700 healthy bone marrow donors. All cohort members were sampled while nominally healthy, although unrecorded immune exposures were likely present. The donor was CMV seropositive and belonged to the group of more than 250 seropositive cohort members. A peripheral blood sample was provided by each donor, and peripheral blood mononuclear cells were used for TCR beta sequencing. Genomic DNA extraction from the blood cell samples was performed with the Qiagen DNeasy Blood Extraction Kit. The library was built by means of the immunoSEQ multiplex PCR assay. A mixture of 60 forward primers for TCR Vbeta segments and 13 reverse primers for TCR Jbeta segments was used in the multiplex PCR. The CDR3 region of rearranged TCR beta genes was amplified from genomic DNA with a multiplex PCR assay. The Illumina HiSeq System was used to sequence the amplified TCR beta libraries as 87-base-pair reads. The authors' analysis ran thus. In a later analysis, some 80 million unique TCR beta chains were counted across the approximately 670 repertoires, and roughly 11 million of these chains were shared by at least two donors. Raw reads were error-corrected and collapsed into unique sequences by a nearest-neighbor algorithm in which closely related sequences were merged to remove PCR and sequencing errors. CDR3 sequences were aligned to IMGT reference sequences to assign V, D and J gene segments. For a sequence to be retained, at least a six-nucleotide match to both a V gene segment and a J gene segment was required. A rearrangement counted as productive if the CDR3 had no stop codons and remained in frame with V and J, and every other rearrangement counted as non-productive. CDR3 was defined by IMGT convention, running from the second conserved V-encoded cysteine to the conserved J-encoded phenylalanine. In an earlier analysis of approximately 500 of the donors, sequences lacking an unambiguous match to a single V gene segment were excluded. An earlier analysis of around 600 of the donors classified V segments as functional when productive rearrangements were above 56.7% and as segregating when the standard deviation between donors was above 5%. A statistical classification framework was developed to diagnose cytomegalovirus status using the catalog of TCR beta chain sequences. V and J gene assignment, in a later analysis, came from comparing TCR nucleotide sequences with IMGT/GENE-DB human TR gene sequences. A later analysis assigned CDR3 sequences and most-parsimonious VDJ recombination scenarios with the TCRdist pipeline. In a later analysis, each TCR beta chain was defined by its CDR3 amino acid sequence together with its V-gene family, and reads without a unique V-gene family were excluded. A later analysis removed several hundred highly shared, low-generation-probability nucleotide sequences to deal with suspected cross-contamination and a sequencing artifact. In a later analysis, a clonal expansion index was calculated for each public chain from normalized within-repertoire ranks of inferred template counts. Generation probabilities in a later analysis came from a VDJ recombination model fitted to out-of-frame rearrangements, and those results were checked against IGoR. In a later analysis, TCR-TCR, TCR-HLA and TCR-CMV co-occurrence was scored with hypergeometric tests, and a repertoire-size bias correction was applied to TCR pairs. A later analysis estimated false discovery rates by permuting HLA or CMV assignments 20 times. A later analysis grouped co-occurring TCRs with DBSCAN, adding TCRdist sequence similarity when clustering within HLA-allele-positive subsets. Co-occurrence clustering excluded repertoires with fewer than 30,000 or more than 120,000 public chains, plus five with anomalous nucleotide sharing. TCRdb obtained this table from immuneACCESS and retained in-frame rearrangements with V and J assigned. These tables miss some clones; where compared with another copy, unresolved V genes account for less than half of the shortfall, and the remainder is unexplained. V and J calls and clone size are as listed in that table; D and trimming were resolved from the DNA. The sample records 90,000 to 120,000 clones, around 80% of which are singletons. The top ten clonotypes cover roughly 4% of the sample.

The source material was PBMCs. The chain links TRBV29-1 with TRBJ2-3; 12 nucleotides in the junction match TRBD2. This clonotype was sampled from a female donor in good health and CMV-seropositive. The DNA is TGCAGCGCCCTCGGACTAGCGGGGAATCGGGGCCGCACAGATACGCAGTATTTT. Its product reads: CSALGLAGNRGRTDTQYF.